The 32 T cell receptor beta chains presented below share a single source sample, sequenced in a study of blood T cells in healthy people across ages (dated by TCRdb to between 2014 and 2016). The library relied on 5' RACE. Sequencing relied on an Illumina HiSeq 2500. The second PCR ran for about 7 to 11 cycles and used a J-beta primer mix along with a sample-barcoded 5' primer. TCRdb took the public reads, trimmed them with fastp at Q25, ran MiXCR for clone calling and kept in-frame beta chains. Rows merge per CDR3 protein into single entries with the most common DNA and genes. The sample has some 940,000 distinct CDR3 sequences on record, about 29% of them singletons. Around 9.6% of the sample is taken by the ten largest. A further study also used this sample, focusing on T cells of mothers and their children.

Sequencing input: blood. The receptors stem from a woman in her forties in good health.

J is TRBJ2-5 and V is TRBV27; a possible D gene is TRBD1 (6 bases). V lost 6 bases, J lost 4 bases, and 12 bases lay in between. Germline V CDR1 and CDR2: MNHEY, SMNVEV (reference sequence). This CDR3 contains 13 residues. The CDR3 DNA follows: TGTGCCAGCAGGTCAGGGGCCGGAGAGACCCAGTACTTC. Its protein is CASRSGAGETQYF.

About this clonotype: A read error is possible here, since a much larger clone lies one base away. V gene TRBV28 combines with J gene TRBJ2-7; the D gene is possibly TRBD1 (6 bases). V was shortened by 5 bases and J by 6 bases, with 20 bases between the two germline ends. This CDR3 spans 15 amino acids. Germline V lookup: CDR1 MDHEN, CDR2 SYDVKM. The chain's CDR3 is CASSPPRGMGREQYF. Here the CDR3 DNA reads TGTGCCAGCAGTCCCCCCAGGGGAATGGGTCGCGAGCAGTACTTC.

In this sample, this clonotype turned up many times. V is TRBV6-2 or TRBV6-3 and J is TRBJ2-1; D is possibly TRBD1 (5 bases). Trimming pared 7 bases from V and 6 bases from J, leaving 22 bases between. Germline V gene lookup returns CDR1 MNHEY and CDR2 SVGEGT. The CDR3 extends over 16 amino acids. The CDR3 region has the DNA TGTGCCAGCACCCCATTGGGTGCACAGGAAGGCAATGAGCAGTTCTTC. Protein product: CASTPLGAQEGNEQFF.

This clonotype was observed a few times. This sequence joins TRBV12-3 or TRBV12-4 and TRBJ2-1, with no clear D. The length of the CDR3 is 16 residues. Trimming shortened V by 4 bases and J by 4 bases, and 17 bases separated the two germline ends. DNA of the CDR3: TGTGCCAGCAGTTCCCGGAGTTTGGAGATTTACAATGAGCAGTTCTTC. This translates into CASSSRSLEIYNEQFF.

This clonotype was observed once. The gene calls are TRBV14 and TRBJ2-1; 9 nucleotides line up with TRBD2. This CDR3 region has 16 residues. Germline values: CDR1 SGHDN, CDR2 FVKESK. Unmatched junction bases numbered 5, after V lost 1 base and J lost 4 bases. The CDR3 sequence: CASSQALAGSYNEQFF. DNA of the CDR3: TGTGCCAGCAGCCAAGCTCTAGCGGGGAGTTACAATGAGCAGTTCTTC.

Note on this clonotype: A much bigger clone sits one base away, suggesting this may be a read error. The rearrangement links TRBV7-2 to TRBJ1-1; D is unresolved. The CDR3 spans 13 residues. Trimming took off 5 bases at V and 1 base at J, with 8 bases between the two ends. Germline CDR1 and CDR2: SGHTA and FQGNSA. For the CDR3, the DNA is TGTGCCAGCAGCGCGGACGGGAACACTGAAGCTTTCTTT. Translating gives CASSADGNTEAFF.

The table lists this clonotype with a few counts. The junction shows a germline mismatch at one end, possibly a read error. This chain links TRBV7-9 with TRBJ2-3; 11 nucleotides agree with TRBD2. The CDR3 extends over 16 amino acids. Looked up from germline, CDR1 is SEHNR and CDR2 is FQNEAQ (reference sequence). CDR3 protein: CASSLTSGGGPDTRYF. CDR3 bases: TGTGCCAGCAGCTTAACTAGCGGGGGAGGCCCAGATACGCGGTATTTT.

This clonotype was seen only a few times. The chain is built from TRBV9 and TRBJ2-5; possible D gene TRBD1, 5 bases. CDR1 SGDLS and CDR2 YYNGEE come from the germline V gene. The V and J ends lost 0 bases and 3 bases respectively, with 15 bases between them. The CDR3 is 16 amino acids. CDR3 region: CASSVGAVWGEETQYF. The DNA for the CDR3 is TGTGCCAGCAGCGTAGGGGCCGTTTGGGGCGAAGAGACCCAGTACTTC.

V is TRBV13 and J is TRBJ1-1; 7 bases align to TRBD1. Losses at the gene ends were 5 bases for V and 11 bases for J; bases not matched to a gene: 5. This CDR3 has 11 residues. The V gene's germline CDR1 is PRHDT and CDR2 FYEKMQ (reference sequence). For the CDR3, the DNA is TGTGCCAGCAGCAAGGGGACAGACGCTTTCTTT. This translates into CASSKGTDAFF.

The chain has TRBV7-2 and TRBJ1-1; 10 positions match TRBD1. The V and J ends lost 3 bases and 4 bases, in that order; junction bases with no gene match: 5. The CDR3 loop spans 15 amino acids. CDR1 is SGHTA and CDR2 is FQGNSA in the germline V gene. As DNA, the CDR3 is TGTGCCAGCAGCTTCCGACAGGGGGCGGGCACTGAAGCTTTCTTT. This translates into CASSFRQGAGTEAFF.

The chain joins TRBV7-8 to TRBJ2-2, with 7 bases identical to TRBD1. V shed 10 bases, J shed 2 bases, and the junction held 4 bases outside the gene matches. The CDR3 length is 13 residues. CDR1 and CDR2 from the germline V gene are SGHVS and FQNEAQ. This CDR3 reads CANRDSNTGELFF. The CDR3, as DNA: TGTGCCAACCGGGACAGTAACACCGGGGAGCTGTTTTTT.

The chain combines TRBV28 with TRBJ1-2, with 8 bases fitting TRBD1. CDR3 length: 15 residues. Per the germline V gene, CDR1 is MDHEN and CDR2 is SYDVKM. V dropped 3 bases and J dropped 2; count of bases not matched to a gene: 5. The CDR3 DNA is TGTGCCAGCAGTTTGTCAGGGGGCGGGAACTATGGCTACACCTTC. It is translated as CASSLSGGGNYGYTF.

This clonotype has a count of ten or more. The rearrangement links TRBV7-2 to TRBJ2-3; TRBD2 matches at 11 bases. CDR3 size: 17 residues. V lost 4 bases and J lost 2; bases outside the gene matches: 8. CDR1 is SGHTA and CDR2 is FQGNSA in the germline V gene. CDR3 amino acids: CASSSRLAGPPTDTQYF. In DNA, the CDR3 is TGTGCCAGCAGCTCCCGACTAGCGGGGCCGCCCACAGATACGCAGTATTTT.

This clonotype was observed a handful of times. This chain uses TRBV6-1 with TRBJ1-1; D possibly corresponds to TRBD1 (5 bases). CDR3 length equals 13 residues. V gave up 5 bases and J gave up 5 bases, with 12 bases separating them. Germline loops: CDR1 MNHNS, CDR2 SASEGT. This CDR3 reads CASSWGEGTEAFF. In DNA, the CDR3 is TGTGCCAGCAGTTGGGGAGAGGGGACTGAAGCTTTCTTT.

This clonotype was recorded a few times. CDR3 nucleotides: TGTGCCAGCAGTCAGAGCTCGACAGGGGAGAATGGCTACACCTTC. It codes for CASSQSSTGENGYTF. The chain recombines TRBV2 with TRBJ1-2; 8 bases are a match to TRBD1. Germline CDR1 is SNHLY and CDR2 is FYNNEI. The CDR3 consists of 15 residues. Unmatched junction bases numbered 11, after V lost 5 bases and J lost 6 bases.

In its sample, this clonotype was seen a few times. DNA for the CDR3: TGTGCCAGCAGTCTCTGGACAGGGGTTTATGGCACTGAAGCTTTCTTT. Its protein product is CASSLWTGVYGTEAFF. The chain is built from TRBV28 and TRBJ1-1; 9 positions match TRBD1. Per germline, CDR1 MDHEN and CDR2 SYDVKM. This CDR3 spans 16 amino acids. V lost 5 bases to trimming and J lost 4 bases; unmatched junction nucleotides: 11.

The genes are TRBV12-3 or TRBV12-4 and TRBJ1-2; D is uncertain. The CDR3 length is 13 residues. The V end was cut by 5 bases, the J end by 2 bases, with 9 bases between. CDR3 nucleotide sequence: TGTGCCAGCAGTCAAACAGTAAACTATGGCTACACCTTC. Its translation is CASSQTVNYGYTF.

Ten or more counts support this clonotype. V usage is TRBV7-8 and J usage is TRBJ2-1; tentatively, D is TRBD2 (6 bases). The germline V gene has CDR1 SGHVS and CDR2 FQNEAQ. Trimming shortened V by 4 bases and J by 7 bases, and 20 bases separated the two germline ends. The CDR3 length is 16 residues. For the CDR3, the DNA is TGTGCCAGCAGCTCGCACTCCGGGACTGGACTGAATGAGCAGTTCTTC. Translating it yields CASSSHSGTGLNEQFF.

This clonotype has a count of ten or more. V gene TRBV6-1 combines with J gene TRBJ2-7; D is uncertain. The CDR3 has 13 residues. CDR1 and CDR2 (germline): MNHNS, SASEGT. V was pared by 6 bases and J by 2 bases, with 11 bases between. The CDR3 here is CASRRAEPYEQYF. The CDR3 DNA is TGTGCCAGCAGGAGAGCAGAGCCCTACGAGCAGTACTTC.

This clonotype was counted a few times. V gene TRBV7-2 combines with J gene TRBJ2-7; the match to TRBD1 covers 8 bases. Trimming cost V 4 bases and J 4 bases; bases outside gene matches: 6. The germline V gene encodes CDR1 SGHTA and CDR2 FQGNSA. The CDR3 sequence is 14 residues long. In DNA form, the CDR3 reads TGTGCCAGCAGCTCTAGACAGGGGCTTTACGAGCAGTACTTC. It codes for CASSSRQGLYEQYF. Complete variable domain (other parts from reference TRBV7-2 and TRBJ2-7): GAGVSQSPSNKVTEKGKDVELRCDPISGHTALYWYRQSLGQGLEFLIYFQGNSAPDKSGLPSDRFSAERTGGSVSTLTIQRTQQEDSAVYLCASSSRQGLYEQYFGPGTRLTVT.

In its sample, this clonotype was seen many times. The chain employs TRBV5-6 and TRBJ1-4; D not resolved. Germline V gene sequence: CDR1 SGHDT, CDR2 YYEEEE. This CDR3 comprises 14 residues. Trimming cost V 3 bases and J 4 bases, with 10 bases left between them. The CDR3 coding sequence is TGTGCCAGCAGCTCGGCGGGGATTAATGAAAAACTGTTTTTT. It translates to CASSSAGINEKLFF.

This clonotype showed up many times. The chain carries TRBV12-3 or TRBV12-4 and TRBJ2-5; 15 bases line up with TRBD2. The trim removed 5 bases at V and 0 bases at J, leaving 4 bases unmatched. This CDR3 spans 17 amino acids. CDR3 region: CASSPGTSGGYQETQYF. CDR3 sequence (DNA): TGTGCCAGCAGTCCAGGGACTAGCGGGGGGTACCAAGAGACCCAGTACTTC.

The genes are TRBV6-4 and TRBJ1-1; 10 nucleotides align to TRBD1. The CDR3 covers 15 residues. CDR1 and CDR2 from the germline V gene are MRHNA and SNTAGT. Trimming at V came to 2 bases and at J to 10 bases, leaving 10 bases not matched to a gene. CDR3 in DNA: TGTGCCAGCAGTGACCCCTGGGACAGGGGCGGGGGAGCTTTCTTT. The encoded protein is CASSDPWDRGGGAFF.

The V call is TRBV20-1, the J call TRBJ1-2; 7 bases align to TRBD1. The CDR3 sequence is 15 residues long. The V and J ends lost 1 base and 1 base, in that order; junction bases with no gene match: 6. Germline V lookup: CDR1 DFQATT, CDR2 SNEGSKA (reference sequence). The CDR3 region has the DNA TGCAGTGCTAGAGGTTTTGGACAGGATAACTATGGCTACACCTTC. Protein sequence: CSARGFGQDNYGYTF.

This clonotype was seen a handful of times. The rearrangement links TRBV2 to TRBJ1-2; possibly TRBD1 for D (6 bases). The germline V gene has CDR1 SNHLY and CDR2 FYNNEI. The CDR3 spans 14 residues. The V and J ends lost 4 bases and 6 bases respectively, with 15 bases between them. CDR3 sequence: CASSVQGLGNGYTF. CDR3 sequence (DNA): TGTGCCAGCAGTGTGCAGGGGTTAGGAAATGGCTACACCTTC. The full variable domain, with the rest looked up from reference TRBV2 and TRBJ1-2, is EPEVTQTPSHQVTQMGQEVILRCVPISNHLYFYWYRQILGQKVEFLVSFYNNEISEKSEIFDDQFSVERPDGSNFTLKIRSTKLEDSAMYFCASSVQGLGNGYTFGSGTRLTVV.

The rearrangement uses TRBV12-3 or TRBV12-4 and TRBJ1-2; 10 bases match TRBD1. The length of the CDR3 is 15 residues. Losses at the gene ends were 4 bases for V and 5 bases for J; bases not matched to a gene: 7. The CDR3 region is CASSSTRQGAYGYTF. CDR3 DNA: TGTGCCAGCAGTTCGACCCGACAGGGGGCATATGGCTACACCTTC.

The chain links TRBV5-1 to TRBJ1-1, with a possible D match to TRBD1 (5 bases). The CDR3 covers 18 residues. Germline V gene data show CDR1 as SGHRS and CDR2 as YFSETQ. V was cut by 4 bases and J by 0 bases, with 22 bases left in between. The DNA of the CDR3 is TGCGCCAGCAGCGGTGGGGCGGCAGGTCGGACGATGAACACTGAAGCTTTCTTT. Translation: CASSGGAAGRTMNTEAFF.

This rearrangement joins TRBV7-2 to TRBJ1-2; no definite D call. The CDR3 extends over 14 amino acids. The V and J ends lost 4 bases and 2 bases respectively, with 11 bases between them. From germline, CDR1 is SGHTA and CDR2 FQGNSA. CDR3 amino acids: CASSSGIKNYGYTF. The CDR3 DNA reads as TGTGCCAGCAGCTCCGGGATAAAGAACTATGGCTACACCTTC.

At least ten counts were recorded for this clonotype. The chain couples TRBV3-1 to TRBJ2-5, with D possibly matching TRBD1 (5 bases). Trimming stripped 3 bases from V and 1 base from J, with 9 bases between. The CDR3 loop spans 14 amino acids. Germline-derived CDR1 and CDR2 are LGHDT and YNNKEL (reference sequence). CDR3 residues: CASSHQGSQETQYF. The CDR3 nucleotides read TGTGCCAGCAGCCATCAGGGTTCCCAAGAGACCCAGTACTTC.

This clonotype was seen a few times. Written as DNA, the CDR3 is TGTGCCAGCAATCCGACAGGGGGGGGGAACACTGAAGCTTTCTTT. This sequence encodes CASNPTGGGNTEAFF. V is TRBV28 and J is TRBJ1-1; 9 nucleotides line up with TRBD1. After removal of 7 bases from V and 1 base from J, the junction contained 7 bases not matched to a gene. The CDR3 is 15 residues long. The germline V gene encodes CDR1 MDHEN and CDR2 SYDVKM.

Here the CDR3 reads CASSFGRYGYTF. CDR3 coding DNA: TGTGCCAGCAGCTTCGGTCGCTATGGCTACACCTTC. This chain joins TRBV13 and TRBJ1-2; unclear D gene. Trimming shortened V by 3 bases and J by 4 bases, and 6 bases separated the two germline ends. The germline gives CDR1 PRHDT, CDR2 FYEKMQ (reference sequence). CDR3 length: 12 residues.

V and J are TRBV7-9 and TRBJ2-7, with D possibly matching TRBD2 (5 bases). The V end was cut by 4 bases, the J end by 0 bases, with 19 bases between. In germline, CDR1 is SEHNR, CDR2 FQNEAQ (reference sequence). The CDR3 runs 17 residues. Here the CDR3 reads CASSSHAGGSSSYEQYF. The CDR3 DNA is TGTGCCAGCAGCTCACATGCGGGTGGCTCAAGCTCCTACGAGCAGTACTTC.